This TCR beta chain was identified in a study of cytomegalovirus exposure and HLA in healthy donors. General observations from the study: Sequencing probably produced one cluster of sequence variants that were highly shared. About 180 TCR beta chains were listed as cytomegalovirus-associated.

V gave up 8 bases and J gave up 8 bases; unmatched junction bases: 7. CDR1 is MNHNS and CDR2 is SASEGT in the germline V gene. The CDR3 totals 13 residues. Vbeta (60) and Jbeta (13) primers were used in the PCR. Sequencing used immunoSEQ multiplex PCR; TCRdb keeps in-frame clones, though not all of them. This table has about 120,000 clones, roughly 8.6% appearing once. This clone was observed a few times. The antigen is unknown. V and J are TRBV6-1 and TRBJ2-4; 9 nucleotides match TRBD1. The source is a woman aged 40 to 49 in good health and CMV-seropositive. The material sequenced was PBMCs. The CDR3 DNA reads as TGTGCCAGCGCTCGGGACAGGGAGGACATTCAGTACTTC. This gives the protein CASARDREDIQYF.